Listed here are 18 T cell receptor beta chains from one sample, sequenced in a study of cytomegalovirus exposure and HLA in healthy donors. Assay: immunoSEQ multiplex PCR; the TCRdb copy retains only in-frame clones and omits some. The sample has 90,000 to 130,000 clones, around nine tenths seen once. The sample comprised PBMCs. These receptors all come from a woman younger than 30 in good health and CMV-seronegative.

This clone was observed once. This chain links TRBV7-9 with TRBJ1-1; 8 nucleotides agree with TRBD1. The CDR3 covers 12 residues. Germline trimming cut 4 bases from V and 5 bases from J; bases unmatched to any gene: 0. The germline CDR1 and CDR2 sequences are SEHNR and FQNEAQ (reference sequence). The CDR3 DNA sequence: TGTGCCAGCAGCTACAGGGGGACTGAAGCTTTCTTT. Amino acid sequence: CASSYRGTEAFF.

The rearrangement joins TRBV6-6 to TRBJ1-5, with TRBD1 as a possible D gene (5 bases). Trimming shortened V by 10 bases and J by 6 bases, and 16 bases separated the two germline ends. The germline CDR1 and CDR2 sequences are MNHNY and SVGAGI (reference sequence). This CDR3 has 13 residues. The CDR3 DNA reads TGTGCCACCCAAACGACAGATACTCAGCCCCAGCATTTT. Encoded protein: CATQTTDTQPQHF.

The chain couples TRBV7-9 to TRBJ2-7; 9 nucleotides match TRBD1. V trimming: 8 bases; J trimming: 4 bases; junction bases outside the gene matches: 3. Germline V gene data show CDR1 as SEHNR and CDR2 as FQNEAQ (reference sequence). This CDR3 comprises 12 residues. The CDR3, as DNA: TGTGCCAGCCGGGACAGGGAATACGAGCAGTACTTC. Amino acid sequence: CASRDREYEQYF.

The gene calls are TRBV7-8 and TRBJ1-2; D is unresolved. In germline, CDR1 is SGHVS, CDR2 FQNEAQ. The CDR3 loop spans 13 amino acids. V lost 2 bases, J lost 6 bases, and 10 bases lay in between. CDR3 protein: CASSLFTSDGYTF. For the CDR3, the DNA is TGTGCCAGCAGCTTATTCACCTCGGATGGCTACACCTTC.

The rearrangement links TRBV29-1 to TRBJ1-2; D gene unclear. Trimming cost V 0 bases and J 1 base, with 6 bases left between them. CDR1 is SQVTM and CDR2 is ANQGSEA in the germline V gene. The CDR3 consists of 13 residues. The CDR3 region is CSVEDPYNYGYTF. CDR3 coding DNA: TGCAGCGTTGAAGATCCTTATAACTATGGCTACACCTTC.

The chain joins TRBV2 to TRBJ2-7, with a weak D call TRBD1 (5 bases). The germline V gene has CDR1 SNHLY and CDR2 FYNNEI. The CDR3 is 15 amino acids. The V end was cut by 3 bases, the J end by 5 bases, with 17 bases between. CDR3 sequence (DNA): TGTGCCAGCAGTGAGATGTGGGAAGCAGGGCACGAGCAGTACTTC. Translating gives CASSEMWEAGHEQYF.

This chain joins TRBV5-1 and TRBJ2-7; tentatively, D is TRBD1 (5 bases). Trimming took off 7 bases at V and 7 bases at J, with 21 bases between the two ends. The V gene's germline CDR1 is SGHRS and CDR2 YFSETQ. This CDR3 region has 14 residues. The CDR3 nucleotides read TGCGCCAGCGCCATAGGGGTCTCTACGAGGGAGCAGTACTTC. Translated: CASAIGVSTREQYF.

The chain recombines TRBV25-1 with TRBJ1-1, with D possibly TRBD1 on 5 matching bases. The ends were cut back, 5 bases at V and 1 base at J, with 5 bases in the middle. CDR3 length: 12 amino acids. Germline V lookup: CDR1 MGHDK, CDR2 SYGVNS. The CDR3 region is CASSQGNTEAFF. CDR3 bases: TGTGCCAGCAGTCAGGGGAACACTGAAGCTTTCTTT.

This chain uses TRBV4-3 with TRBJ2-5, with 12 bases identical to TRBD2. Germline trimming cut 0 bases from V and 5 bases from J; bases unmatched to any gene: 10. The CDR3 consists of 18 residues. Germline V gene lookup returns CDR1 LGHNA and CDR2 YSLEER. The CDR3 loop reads CASSQDPVTSGRGETQYF. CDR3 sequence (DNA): TGCGCCAGCAGCCAAGATCCCGTGACTAGCGGGAGAGGGGAGACCCAGTACTTC.

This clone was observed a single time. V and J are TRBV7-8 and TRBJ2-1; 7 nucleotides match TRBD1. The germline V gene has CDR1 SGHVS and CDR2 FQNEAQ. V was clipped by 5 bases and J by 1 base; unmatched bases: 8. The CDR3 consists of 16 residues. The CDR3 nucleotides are TGTGCCAGCAGCCCTACAGGGGAGTGGTCCTACAATGAGCAGTTCTTC. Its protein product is CASSPTGEWSYNEQFF.

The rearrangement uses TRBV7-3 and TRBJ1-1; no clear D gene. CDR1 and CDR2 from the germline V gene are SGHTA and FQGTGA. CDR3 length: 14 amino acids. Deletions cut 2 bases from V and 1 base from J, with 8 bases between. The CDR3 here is CASSLFPGNTEAFF. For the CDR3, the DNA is TGTGCCAGCAGCTTATTCCCAGGGAACACTGAAGCTTTCTTT.

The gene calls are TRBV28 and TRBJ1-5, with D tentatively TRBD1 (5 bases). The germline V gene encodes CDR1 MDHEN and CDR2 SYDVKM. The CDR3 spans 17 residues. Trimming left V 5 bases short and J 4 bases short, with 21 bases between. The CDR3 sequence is CASSPPRGLAGNQPQHF. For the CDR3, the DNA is TGTGCCAGCAGTCCACCGCGGGGGTTGGCCGGGAATCAGCCCCAGCATTTT.

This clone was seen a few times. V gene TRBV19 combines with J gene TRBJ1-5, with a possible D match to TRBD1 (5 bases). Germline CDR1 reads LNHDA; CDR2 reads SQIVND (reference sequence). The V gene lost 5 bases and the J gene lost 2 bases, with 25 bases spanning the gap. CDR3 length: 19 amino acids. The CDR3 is CASSPRDPAGGYGNQPQHF. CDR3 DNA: TGTGCCAGTAGTCCACGGGATCCGGCGGGGGGATATGGCAATCAGCCCCAGCATTTT.

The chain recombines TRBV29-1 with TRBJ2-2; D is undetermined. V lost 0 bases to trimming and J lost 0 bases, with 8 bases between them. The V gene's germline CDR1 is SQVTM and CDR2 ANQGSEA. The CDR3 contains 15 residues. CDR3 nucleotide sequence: TGCAGCGTTGAAGATCCCCTCTCGAACACCGGGGAGCTGTTTTTT. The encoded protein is CSVEDPLSNTGELFF.

Written as DNA, the CDR3 is TGTGCCAGTACTAGCGGGAGGAACACCGGGGAGCTGTTTTTT. This gives the protein CASTSGRNTGELFF. The chain carries TRBV19 and TRBJ2-2; 10 bases align to TRBD2. This CDR3 is built from 14 residues. V gave up 7 bases and J gave up 1 base; unmatched junction bases: 0. The germline gives CDR1 LNHDA, CDR2 SQIVND (reference sequence). The full variable domain, rest sourced from reference TRBV19 and TRBJ2-2, is DGGITQSPKYLFRKEGQNVTLSCEQNLNHDAMYWYRQDPGQGLRLIYYSQIVNDFQKGDIAEGYSVSREKKESFPLTVTSAQKNPTAFYLCASTSGRNTGELFFGEGSRLTVL.

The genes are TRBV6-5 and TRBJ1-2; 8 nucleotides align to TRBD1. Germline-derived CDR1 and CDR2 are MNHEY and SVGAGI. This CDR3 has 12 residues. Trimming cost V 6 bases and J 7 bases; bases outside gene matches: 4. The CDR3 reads CASRRTGIGYTF. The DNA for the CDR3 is TGTGCCAGCAGAAGGACAGGGATTGGCTACACCTTC.

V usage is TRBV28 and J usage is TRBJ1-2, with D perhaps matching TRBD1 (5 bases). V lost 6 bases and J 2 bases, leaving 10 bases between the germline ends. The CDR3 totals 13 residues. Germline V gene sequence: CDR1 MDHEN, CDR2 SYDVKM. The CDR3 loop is CASSRTNNYGYTF. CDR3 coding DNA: TGTGCCAGCAGCCGGACAAACAACTATGGCTACACCTTC.

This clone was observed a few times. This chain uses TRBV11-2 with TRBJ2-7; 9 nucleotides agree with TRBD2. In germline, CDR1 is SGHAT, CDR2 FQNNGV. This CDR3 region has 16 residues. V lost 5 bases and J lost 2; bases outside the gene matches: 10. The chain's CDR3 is CASSPSSGGIPYEQYF. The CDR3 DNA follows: TGTGCCAGCAGCCCGTCCAGCGGGGGGATCCCCTACGAGCAGTACTTC.